This entry lists 29 T cell receptor beta chains sequenced from one sample in a study of shared clonotypes between healthy human individuals. Some clones are missing from TCRdb's copy, which holds only in-frame ones; the method was immunoSEQ multiplex PCR. Of 600,000 to 700,000 clones listed, around four fifths are singletons. Material: memory CD4+ T cells sorted from blood. Subset indicated: CD45RA-negative fraction. The receptor set was obtained from a woman in her 30s in good health.

The rearrangement joins TRBV7-6 to TRBJ1-5; tentative D call: TRBD1 (5 bases). Trimming pared 1 base from V and 8 bases from J, leaving 15 bases between. The CDR3 consists of 15 residues. CDR1 is SGHVS, CDR2 FNYEAQ, per germline. CDR3 in amino acids: CASSLVPQAAEPQHF. The CDR3 DNA reads as TGTGCCAGCAGCTTAGTTCCACAGGCCGCAGAGCCCCAGCATTTT.

Remarks on this clone: This sample includes further DNA sequences coding for the same CDR3. The rearrangement links TRBV6-6 to TRBJ1-5; D gene uncertain. The CDR3 has 13 amino acids. V lost 0 bases to trimming and J lost 1 base, with 1 base between them. CDR1 MNHNY and CDR2 SVGAGI come from the germline V gene (reference sequence). CDR3 in DNA: TGTGCCAGCAGTTACTCGAGCAATCAGCCCCAGCATTTT. Translation gives CASSYSSNQPQHF.

The chain employs TRBV6-1 and TRBJ2-7; unclear D gene. This CDR3 region has 14 residues. CDR1 MNHNS and CDR2 SASEGT come from the germline V gene. V was clipped by 7 bases and J by 2 bases, with 15 bases between them. DNA of the CDR3: TGTGCCAGCAACAATAATCGGGCGACCTACGAGCAGTACTTC. This sequence encodes CASNNNRATYEQYF.

This clone was seen only once. This chain uses TRBV30 with TRBJ1-3; D gene ambiguous. The CDR3 has 15 amino acids. Germline CDR1 and CDR2: GTSNPN and SVGIG (reference sequence). V was cut by 2 bases and J by 0 bases, with 11 bases left in between. In nucleotides, the CDR3 is TGTGCCTGGAGTCGTTTCAGAGCCTCTGGAAACACCATATATTTT. It translates to CAWSRFRASGNTIYF. The full variable domain, its missing parts supplied by reference TRBV30 and TRBJ1-3, is SQTIHQWPATLVQPVGSPLSLECTVEGTSNPNLYWYRQAAGRGLQLLFYSVGIGQISSEVPQNLSASRPQDRQFILSSKKLLLSDSGFYLCAWSRFRASGNTIYFGEGSWLTVV.

The gene calls are TRBV5-1 and TRBJ2-1; D gene unclear. Between the trimmed V and J ends, which lost 2 bases and 5 bases, there was a span of 5 bases. The CDR3 has 12 residues. Germline assignment: CDR1 SGHRS and CDR2 YFSETQ. The CDR3, as DNA: TGCGCCAGCAGCTTATTAGACAATGAGCAGTTCTTC. This gives the protein CASSLLDNEQFF.

The chain has TRBV19 and TRBJ2-2; possibly TRBD1 for D (7 bases). The CDR3 is 18 amino acids. V dropped 6 bases and J dropped 6 bases, with 26 bases sitting between them. Germline V CDR1 and CDR2: LNHDA, SQIVND (reference sequence). CDR3 amino acids: CASRNRGRWDGTSGELFF. The CDR3 nucleotides read TGTGCCAGTAGAAACAGGGGAAGGTGGGACGGGACTTCCGGGGAGCTGTTTTTT.

The V call is TRBV25-1, the J call TRBJ2-1; possibly TRBD2 for D (5 bases). Germline lookup yields CDR1 MGHDK and CDR2 SYGVNS. The CDR3 loop spans 14 amino acids. The ends were cut back, 8 bases at V and 4 bases at J, with 15 bases in the middle. CDR3 protein: CASGGLGAYNEQFF. DNA of the CDR3: TGTGCCAGCGGCGGGTTGGGTGCGTACAATGAGCAGTTCTTC.

The CDR3 loop is CASSSRSGARTDTQYF. CDR3 nucleotide sequence: TGTGCCAGCAGCTCTCGGAGCGGGGCACGCACAGATACGCAGTATTTT. The chain couples TRBV7-9 to TRBJ2-3; 7 bases fit TRBD2. The CDR3 spans 16 residues. Germline lookup yields CDR1 SEHNR and CDR2 FQNEAQ (reference sequence). The J segment lost 1 base and the V segment lost 4 bases, leaving 8 bases of the junction unmatched.

Comments on this clone: Given a much more abundant clone one base away, this may be a read error. Within the sample, other DNA sequences also encode this same CDR3. The CDR3 DNA reads as TGTGCCAGCAGCTCACAACGGGACACTGAAGCTTTCTTT. Encoded protein: CASSSQRDTEAFF. The chain combines TRBV7-6 with TRBJ1-1, with D uncertain. This CDR3 has 13 residues. Trimming took off 4 bases at V and 3 bases at J, with 9 bases between the two ends. Germline CDR1 SGHVS, CDR2 FNYEAQ.

This clone was detected many times. The chain is built from TRBV19 and TRBJ1-5; maybe TRBD1 (5 bases). The length of the CDR3 is 16 residues. V was cut by 6 bases and J by 1 base, with 16 bases left in between. Germline CDR1 reads LNHDA; CDR2 reads SQIVND (reference sequence). The DNA of the CDR3 is TGTGCCAGTAGCCGACCTTTGGGGGGGAGCAATCAGCCCCAGCATTTT. Its translation is CASSRPLGGSNQPQHF.

The rearrangement joins TRBV30 to TRBJ2-7, with D uncertain. The V end lost 2 bases, the J end lost 3 bases, and 5 bases lay between the germline ends. The germline V gene encodes CDR1 GTSNPN and CDR2 SVGIG (reference sequence). This CDR3 spans 11 amino acids. The CDR3 DNA sequence: TGTGCCTGGAGTCACGGCTACGAGCAGTACTTC. As protein: CAWSHGYEQYF.

This sequence joins TRBV19 and TRBJ2-3; 8 positions match TRBD2. The CDR3 loop spans 14 amino acids. V lost 10 bases and J lost 3; bases outside the gene matches: 9. The germline gives CDR1 LNHDA, CDR2 SQIVND (reference sequence). The CDR3 here is CAIRPSGSTDTQYF. CDR3 coding DNA: TGTGCCATCAGGCCGAGCGGGAGTACAGATACGCAGTATTTT.

This rearrangement joins TRBV29-1 to TRBJ1-2; D is unclear. This CDR3 has 13 amino acids. V gave up 6 bases and J gave up 3 bases, with 14 bases separating them. Germline V CDR1 and CDR2: SQVTM, ANQGSEA. The CDR3 spells CSVLTPTDYGYTF. For the CDR3, the DNA is TGCAGCGTCCTAACCCCAACGGACTATGGCTACACCTTC.

V gene TRBV5-6 combines with J gene TRBJ2-3; 8 bases are a match to TRBD2. CDR3 length equals 14 residues. Germline trimming cut 3 bases from V and 6 bases from J; bases unmatched to any gene: 6. Germline loops: CDR1 SGHDT, CDR2 YYEEEE. The CDR3, as DNA: TGTGCCAGCAGCTATAGCGGGATAGGGGATACGCAGTATTTT. Its protein is CASSYSGIGDTQYF.

The chain uses TRBV7-6 and TRBJ2-7; D gene ambiguous. This CDR3 has 13 residues. Germline CDR1 reads SGHVS; CDR2 reads FNYEAQ. V gave up 10 bases and J gave up 1 base, with 14 bases separating them. CDR3 DNA sequence: TGTGCCACCGCGCCAGTCGGGTCCTACGAGCAGTACTTC. This sequence encodes CATAPVGSYEQYF.

The chain joins TRBV6-5 to TRBJ2-7, with D possibly matching TRBD2 (6 bases). This CDR3 contains 15 residues. Trimming removed 0 bases at V and 0 bases at J, with 9 bases between. CDR1 MNHEY and CDR2 SVGAGI come from the germline V gene. The CDR3 DNA sequence: TGTGCCAGCAGTTACTCGACGGGAGTCTCCTACGAGCAGTACTTC. Encoded protein: CASSYSTGVSYEQYF.

V and J are TRBV28 and TRBJ2-3; 8 positions agree with TRBD2. CDR1 and CDR2 from the germline V gene are MDHEN and SYDVKM. V lost 4 bases, J lost 5 bases, and 8 bases stayed unmatched. This CDR3 spans 15 amino acids. The CDR3 spells CASSYPGLGIDTQYF. In DNA, the CDR3 is TGTGCCAGCAGTTACCCGGGACTAGGGATAGATACGCAGTATTTT.

This clone has only a few counts. The genes are TRBV6-4 and TRBJ2-1; 7 positions agree with TRBD1. CDR1 and CDR2 (germline): MRHNA, SNTAGT. V shed 0 bases and J 8 bases; nucleotides not matched to a gene: 4. The CDR3 is made up of 14 amino acids. CDR3 loop: CASSDSTGRDEQFF. CDR3 coding DNA: TGTGCCAGCAGTGACTCGACAGGGCGGGATGAGCAGTTCTTC.

The chain joins TRBV7-2 to TRBJ2-1; D is unclear. The germline gives CDR1 SGHTA, CDR2 FQGNSA. The germline V and J ends were trimmed by 5 bases and 1 base, with 15 bases remaining between them. CDR3 length: 16 residues. CDR3 sequence: CASSPSAVASYNEQFF. The CDR3 nucleotides read TGTGCCAGCAGCCCCAGCGCGGTAGCTTCCTACAATGAGCAGTTCTTC.

V usage is TRBV7-2 and J usage is TRBJ2-2, with D maybe TRBD2 (6 bases). Trimming took 1 base from V and 7 from J, leaving 16 bases between them. This CDR3 has 16 residues. Germline lookup yields CDR1 SGHTA and CDR2 FQGNSA. The DNA of the CDR3 is TGTGCCAGCAGCTTAGTGTACGGGAGTGGTAGCGGGGAGCTGTTTTTT. Translated: CASSLVYGSGSGELFF. Based on the CDR3 plus reference TRBV7-2 and TRBJ2-2, the full variable domain is GAGVSQSPSNKVTEKGKDVELRCDPISGHTALYWYRQSLGQGLEFLIYFQGNSAPDKSGLPSDRFSAERTGGSVSTLTIQRTQQEDSAVYLCASSLVYGSGSGELFFGEGSRLTVL.

The chain joins TRBV14 to TRBJ2-2; D not certain. V was pared by 6 bases and J by 13 bases, with 15 bases between. The germline V gene encodes CDR1 SGHDN and CDR2 FVKESK. CDR3 length: 12 amino acids. CDR3 sequence (DNA): TGTGCCAGCAGGTTGGGAAGAGGCGGGCTGTTTTTT. This gives the protein CASRLGRGGLFF.

V gene TRBV4-2 combines with J gene TRBJ2-5; TRBD2 aligns across 8 bases. V shed 1 base and J 4 bases; nucleotides not matched to a gene: 5. Per the germline V gene, CDR1 is LGHNA and CDR2 is YNFKEQ. This CDR3 has 15 amino acids. This CDR3 reads CASSQGQRELETQYF. CDR3 nucleotides: TGTGCCAGCAGCCAAGGCCAGCGGGAGTTAGAGACCCAGTACTTC.

This chain joins TRBV6-5 and TRBJ1-2; no definite D call. The CDR3 extends over 11 amino acids. Germline V gene sequence: CDR1 MNHEY, CDR2 SVGAGI. V shed 7 bases and J shed 8 bases, with 11 bases lying between them. CDR3 in DNA: TGTGCCAGCACGGATCGGCTCGGCTACACCTTC. Its translation is CASTDRLGYTF.

This sequence joins TRBV2 and TRBJ2-7, with 8 bases matching TRBD1. J gave up 0 bases and V 7 bases, and 8 bases lay outside the gene matches. CDR1 is SNHLY and CDR2 is FYNNEI in the germline V gene. This CDR3 contains 15 residues. The DNA of the CDR3 is TGTGCCAGCACCATGACAGGGGAAAGCTCCTACGAGCAGTACTTC. Amino acids: CASTMTGESSYEQYF. Filled out from reference TRBV2 and TRBJ2-7, the complete variable domain reads EPEVTQTPSHQVTQMGQEVILRCVPISNHLYFYWYRQILGQKVEFLVSFYNNEISEKSEIFDDQFSVERPDGSNFTLKIRSTKLEDSAMYFCASTMTGESSYEQYFGPGTRLTVT.

The V gene is TRBV19, the J gene TRBJ2-1, with 8 bases lining up with TRBD2. The CDR3 runs 14 residues. From germline, CDR1 is LNHDA and CDR2 SQIVND (reference sequence). Trimming at V came to 0 bases and at J to 7 bases, leaving 2 bases not matched to a gene. The CDR3 DNA reads as TGTGCCAGTAGTATAGATGGCGGGGGGAATGAGCAGTTCTTC. Translation gives CASSIDGGGNEQFF.

A word on this clone: Other nucleotide sequences in the sample specify the same CDR3. V is TRBV4-2 and J is TRBJ2-6; D might be TRBD2 (5 bases). Per germline, CDR1 LGHNA and CDR2 YNFKEQ. There are 16 residues in the CDR3. Trimming cost V 0 bases and J 2 bases, with 8 bases left between them. CDR3 residues: CASSQDRGAGANVLTF. Here the CDR3 DNA reads TGTGCCAGCAGCCAAGATCGGGGTGCTGGGGCCAACGTCCTGACTTTC.

The V call is TRBV19, the J call TRBJ2-7; weak D call: TRBD2 (6 bases). Trimming removed 6 bases from V and 0 bases from J, with 15 bases in between. Germline values: CDR1 LNHDA, CDR2 SQIVND (reference sequence). CDR3 length equals 15 residues. The CDR3 region is CASSLSRGGSYEQYF. DNA of the CDR3: TGTGCCAGTAGCCTTTCGCGGGGTGGCTCCTACGAGCAGTACTTC.

The chain has TRBV7-9 and TRBJ2-5, with D perhaps matching TRBD1 (6 bases). The CDR3 length is 14 residues. The V gene's germline CDR1 is SEHNR and CDR2 FQNEAQ (reference sequence). Trimming took off 3 bases at V and 5 bases at J, with 13 bases between the two ends. For the CDR3, the DNA is TGTGCCAGCAGCTTCCTGACAGGTTCCGAGACCCAGTACTTC. Encoded protein: CASSFLTGSETQYF. The full variable domain, rest sourced from reference TRBV7-9 and TRBJ2-5, is DTGVSQNPRHKITKRGQNVTFRCDPISEHNRLYWYRQTLGQGPEFLTYFQNEAQLEKSRLLSDRFSAERPKGSFSTLEIQRTEQGDSAMYLCASSFLTGSETQYFGPGTRLLVL.

This clone occurred once. The chain recombines TRBV6-5 with TRBJ2-7; TRBD2 matches 11 bases. Looked up from germline, CDR1 is MNHEY and CDR2 is SVGAGI. V was clipped by 6 bases and J by 3 bases; unmatched bases: 4. The length of the CDR3 is 14 residues. The CDR3 reads CASSRLAGSYEQYF. DNA for the CDR3: TGTGCCAGCAGCCGACTAGCGGGGAGCTACGAGCAGTACTTC.